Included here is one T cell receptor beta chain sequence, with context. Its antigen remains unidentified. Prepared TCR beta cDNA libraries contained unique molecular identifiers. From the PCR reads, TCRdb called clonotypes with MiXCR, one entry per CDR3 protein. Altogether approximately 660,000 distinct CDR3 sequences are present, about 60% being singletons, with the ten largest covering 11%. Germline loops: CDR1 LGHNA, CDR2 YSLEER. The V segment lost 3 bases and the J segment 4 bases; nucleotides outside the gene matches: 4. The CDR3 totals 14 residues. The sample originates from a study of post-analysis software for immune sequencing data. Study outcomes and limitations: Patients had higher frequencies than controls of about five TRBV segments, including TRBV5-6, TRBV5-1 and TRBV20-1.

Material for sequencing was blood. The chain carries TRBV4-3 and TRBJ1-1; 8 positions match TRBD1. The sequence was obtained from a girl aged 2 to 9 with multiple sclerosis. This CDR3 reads CASSQADRVTEAFF. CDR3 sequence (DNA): TGCGCCAGCAGCCAGGCGGACAGGGTCACTGAAGCTTTCTTT.